The subject of this entry is one T cell receptor (beta chain). Its antigen is currently unknown. These data originate in a study of shared clonotypes between healthy human individuals. The CDR3 extends over 13 amino acids. The germline V and J ends were trimmed by 7 bases and 11 bases, with 20 bases remaining between them. Looked up from germline, CDR1 is SEHNR and CDR2 is FQNEAQ (reference sequence). The donors, healthy adults who were HIV-negative, had experienced no recent acute infections or vaccinations. Original handling: ImmunoSEQ only sent back junction sequences with no quality scores, so filtering was done differently. The method was immunoSEQ multiplex PCR; TCRdb's version includes in-frame clones alone and lacks a portion of them. V, J and clone size derive from that table, while D and trimming were established from the DNA sequence. Found here are 2,500,000 or so clones, more than 80% of them singletons; the top ten hold around 0.14%.

Findings and caveats of the study: With several donors compared, around 5.4% of naive CD4 clonotypes were shared.

V usage is TRBV7-9 and J usage is TRBJ1-1; possibly TRBD1 for D (5 bases). What was sequenced was naive CD4+ T cells sorted from blood. Subset here: CD45RA+ positively selected. This sequence originates from a man aged 18 to 29 in good health. DNA for the CDR3: TGTGCCAGCACCCGATTTGGGACCGTGGACGCTTTCTTT. Translating it yields CASTRFGTVDAFF.